The clone carrying this T cell receptor beta chain was seen a single time. The data derive from a study of blood T cell repertoires in COVID-19. Overall study: Specimens from acute and convalescent COVID-19 originated in the United States, Italy and Spain. The analysed material was cDNA or gDNA that came from T cells, B-cell-depleted T cells, or PBMCs.

Source study methods: Amplified reference gene primers provided the basis for estimating nucleated cell counts. Some clones are missing from TCRdb's copy, which holds only in-frame ones; the method was immunoSEQ multiplex PCR. V and J calls and clone size are given by that table; D and trimming were obtained from the DNA. The sample records more than 200,000 clones, roughly 90% being singletons. Between the trimmed V and J ends, which lost 6 bases and 8 bases, there was a span of 17 bases. CDR3 length: 15 amino acids. Germline V gives CDR1 ENHRY, CDR2 SYGVKD. The V call is TRBV10-3, the J call TRBJ1-6, with D possibly TRBD1 on 5 matching bases. Sequencing was performed on peripheral blood. The sequence came from a man younger than 45 with active or convalescent COVID-19. The CDR3 DNA reads as TGTGCCATCAGCGAACAGGACTACGAAGATTCACCCCTCCACTTT. Residues: CAISEQDYEDSPLHF.